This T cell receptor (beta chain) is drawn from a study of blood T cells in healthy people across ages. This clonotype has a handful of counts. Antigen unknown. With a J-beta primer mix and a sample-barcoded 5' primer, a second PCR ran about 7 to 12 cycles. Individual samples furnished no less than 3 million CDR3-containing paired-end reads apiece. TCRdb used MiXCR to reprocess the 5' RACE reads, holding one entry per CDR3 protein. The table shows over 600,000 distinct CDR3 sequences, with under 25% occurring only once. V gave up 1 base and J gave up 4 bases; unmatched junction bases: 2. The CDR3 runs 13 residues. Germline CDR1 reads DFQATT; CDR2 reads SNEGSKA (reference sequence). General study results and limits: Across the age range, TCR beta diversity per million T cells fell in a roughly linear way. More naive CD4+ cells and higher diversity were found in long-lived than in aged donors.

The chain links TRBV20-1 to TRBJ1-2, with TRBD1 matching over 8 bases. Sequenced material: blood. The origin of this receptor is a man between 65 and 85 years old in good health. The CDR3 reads CSARVDRVYGYTF. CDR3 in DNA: TGCAGTGCTAGAGTGGACAGGGTCTATGGCTACACCTTC.